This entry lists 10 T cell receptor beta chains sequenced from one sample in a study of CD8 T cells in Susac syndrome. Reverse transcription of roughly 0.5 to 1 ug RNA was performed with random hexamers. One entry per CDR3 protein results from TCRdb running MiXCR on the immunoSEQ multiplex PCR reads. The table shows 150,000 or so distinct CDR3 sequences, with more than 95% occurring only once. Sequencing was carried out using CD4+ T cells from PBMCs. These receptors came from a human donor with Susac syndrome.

As DNA, the CDR3 is TGTGCCAGCAGTTTATTCGGAGTCTACGAGCAGTACTTC. This gives the protein CASSLFGVYEQYF. The chain combines TRBV28 with TRBJ2-7; D not resolved. In germline, CDR1 is MDHEN, CDR2 SYDVKM. The CDR3 loop spans 13 amino acids. Between the trimmed V and J ends, which lost 1 base and 3 bases, there was a span of 7 bases.

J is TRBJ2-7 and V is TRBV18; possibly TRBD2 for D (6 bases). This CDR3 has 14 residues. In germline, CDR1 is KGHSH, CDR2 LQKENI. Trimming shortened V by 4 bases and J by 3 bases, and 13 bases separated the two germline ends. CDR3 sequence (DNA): TGTGCCAGCTCACAAACTGGGACTGTCTACGAGCAGTACTTC. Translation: CASSQTGTVYEQYF.

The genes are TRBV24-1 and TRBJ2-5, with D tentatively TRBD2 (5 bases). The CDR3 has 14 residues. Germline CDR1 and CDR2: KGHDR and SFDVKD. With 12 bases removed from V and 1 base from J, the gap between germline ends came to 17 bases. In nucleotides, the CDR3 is TGTGCCCCACGACCGTCCCGGGGCCAAGAGACCCAGTACTTC. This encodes CAPRPSRGQETQYF.

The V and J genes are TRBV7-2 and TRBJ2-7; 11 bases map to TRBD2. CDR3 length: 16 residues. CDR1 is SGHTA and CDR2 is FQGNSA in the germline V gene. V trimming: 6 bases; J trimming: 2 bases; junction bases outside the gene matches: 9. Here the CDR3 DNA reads TGTGCCAGCAGAGAAACTAGCGGGAGATCCCCCTACGAGCAGTACTTC. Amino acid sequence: CASRETSGRSPYEQYF.

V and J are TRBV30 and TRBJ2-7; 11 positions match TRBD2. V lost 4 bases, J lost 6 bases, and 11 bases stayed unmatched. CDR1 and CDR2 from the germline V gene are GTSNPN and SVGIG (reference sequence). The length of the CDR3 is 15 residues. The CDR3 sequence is CAWTTLAGVTGEQYF. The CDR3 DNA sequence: TGTGCCTGGACCACACTAGCGGGAGTTACGGGCGAGCAGTACTTC.

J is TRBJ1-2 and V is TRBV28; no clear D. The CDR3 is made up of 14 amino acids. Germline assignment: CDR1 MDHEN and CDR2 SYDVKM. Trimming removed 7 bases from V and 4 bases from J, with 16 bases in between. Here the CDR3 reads CASTMGLGSYGYTF. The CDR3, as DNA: TGTGCCAGCACTATGGGTCTGGGCAGCTATGGCTACACCTTC.

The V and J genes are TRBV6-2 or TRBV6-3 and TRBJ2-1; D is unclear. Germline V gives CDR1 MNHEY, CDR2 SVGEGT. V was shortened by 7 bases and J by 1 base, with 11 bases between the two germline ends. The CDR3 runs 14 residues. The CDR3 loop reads CASTRPSSYNEQFF. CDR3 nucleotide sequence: TGTGCCAGCACCAGACCTAGTTCCTACAATGAGCAGTTCTTC.

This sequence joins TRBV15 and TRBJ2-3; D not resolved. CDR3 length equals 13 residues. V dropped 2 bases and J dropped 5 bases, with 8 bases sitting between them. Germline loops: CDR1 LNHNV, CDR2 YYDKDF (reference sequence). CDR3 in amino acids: CATSRPPVDTQYF. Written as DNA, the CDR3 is TGTGCCACCAGCAGACCACCGGTAGATACGCAGTATTTT.

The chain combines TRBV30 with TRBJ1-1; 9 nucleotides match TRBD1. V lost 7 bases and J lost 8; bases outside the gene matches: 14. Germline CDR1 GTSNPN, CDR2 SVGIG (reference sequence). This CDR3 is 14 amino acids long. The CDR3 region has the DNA TGTGCCTCCTCTTCGGTGGCCGGGACAGGGGAAGCTTTCTTT. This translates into CASSSVAGTGEAFF.

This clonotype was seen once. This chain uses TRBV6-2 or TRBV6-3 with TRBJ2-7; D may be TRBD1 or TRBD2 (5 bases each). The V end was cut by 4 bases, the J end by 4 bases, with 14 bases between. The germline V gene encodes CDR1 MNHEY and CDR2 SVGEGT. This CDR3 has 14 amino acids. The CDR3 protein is CASSWGISEYEQYV. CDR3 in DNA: TGTGCCAGCAGTTGGGGGATCTCTGAATACGAGCAGTACGTC.